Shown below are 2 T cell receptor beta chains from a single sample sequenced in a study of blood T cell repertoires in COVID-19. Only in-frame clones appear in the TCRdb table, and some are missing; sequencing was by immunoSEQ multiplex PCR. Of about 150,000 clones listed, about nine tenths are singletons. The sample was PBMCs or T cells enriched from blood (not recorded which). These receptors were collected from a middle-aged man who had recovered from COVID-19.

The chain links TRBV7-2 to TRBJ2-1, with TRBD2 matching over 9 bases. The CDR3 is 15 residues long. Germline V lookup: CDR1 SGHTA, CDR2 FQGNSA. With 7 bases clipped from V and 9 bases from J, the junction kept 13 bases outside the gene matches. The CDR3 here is CASTQGISGSSEQFF. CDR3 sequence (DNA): TGTGCCAGCACCCAAGGAATTAGCGGGAGCAGTGAGCAGTTCTTC.

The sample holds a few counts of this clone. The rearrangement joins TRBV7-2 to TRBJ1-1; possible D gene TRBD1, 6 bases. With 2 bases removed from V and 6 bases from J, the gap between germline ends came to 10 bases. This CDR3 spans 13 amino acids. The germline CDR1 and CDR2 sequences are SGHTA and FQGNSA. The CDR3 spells CASSLTGISEAFF. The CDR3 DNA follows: TGTGCCAGCAGCTTAACAGGGATCTCTGAAGCTTTCTTT.